Each of the 5 T cell receptor beta chains below was sequenced from the same sample in a study of cytomegalovirus exposure and HLA in healthy donors (dated by TCRdb to the late 2010s). Library preparation employed the immunoSEQ multiplex PCR assay. A mixture of 60 forward primers for TCR Vbeta segments and 13 reverse primers for TCR Jbeta segments was used in the multiplex PCR. Imported from immuneACCESS, the table was reduced by TCRdb to in-frame sequences with V and J called. These copies leave out some clones; in studies compared against another copy, an unresolved V gene accounts for under half, and the cause of the remainder is not known. The sample table shows around 130,000 clones, and around 90% are seen once. Of the sample, 0.4% to 0.55% is held by the ten largest clones. The material sequenced was PBMCs. The receptors stem from a woman in her thirties or forties in good health and CMV-seronegative.

V and J are TRBV5-8 and TRBJ1-5; D is unresolved. The V end was cut by 0 bases, the J end by 3 bases, with 7 bases between. Germline values: CDR1 SGHTS, CDR2 YDEGEE. The CDR3 covers 14 residues. The CDR3 DNA reads TGTGCCAGCAGCTTGGTTAGCAACAATCAGCCCCAGCATTTT. Protein sequence: CASSLVSNNQPQHF. Based on the CDR3 plus reference TRBV5-8 and TRBJ1-5, the full variable domain is EAGVTQSPTHLIKTRGQQATLRCSPISGHTSVYWYQQALGLGLQFLLWYDEGEERNRGNFPPRFSGRQFPNYSSELNVNALELEDSALYLCASSLVSNNQPQHFGDGTRLSIL.

The chain joins TRBV19 to TRBJ2-7; 7 nucleotides line up with TRBD2. Germline V gene data show CDR1 as LNHDA and CDR2 as SQIVND (reference sequence). With 8 bases clipped from V and 4 bases from J, the junction kept 11 bases outside the gene matches. CDR3 length equals 14 residues. The CDR3 loop is CASSLALGSYEQYF. The CDR3 coding sequence is TGTGCCAGTTCACTAGCGCTTGGGTCGTACGAGCAGTACTTC.

The V and J genes are TRBV5-6 and TRBJ2-3; a possible D gene is TRBD2 (6 bases). The CDR3 is made up of 16 amino acids. V lost 2 bases to trimming and J lost 2 bases, with 15 bases between them. Germline CDR1 SGHDT, CDR2 YYEEEE. CDR3 loop: CASSLGSGRYTDTQYF. DNA for the CDR3: TGTGCCAGCAGCTTAGGTAGCGGAAGATACACAGATACGCAGTATTTT.

This clone was seen just once. V usage is TRBV7-9 and J usage is TRBJ1-2; possible D gene TRBD1, 6 bases. The CDR3 totals 15 residues. Germline V gives CDR1 SEHNR, CDR2 FQNEAQ (reference sequence). Trimming removed 0 bases from V and 3 bases from J, with 11 bases in between. As DNA, the CDR3 is TGTGCCAGCAGCTTAGCGCGGGGGGGCCACTATGGCTACACCTTC. Its protein is CASSLARGGHYGYTF.

The CDR3 loop is CASSPGQQLVTEAFF. As DNA, the CDR3 is TGTGCCAGCAGCCCGGGACAGCAACTTGTCACTGAAGCTTTCTTT. The chain uses TRBV13 and TRBJ1-1; TRBD1 matches 7 bases. The CDR3 extends over 15 amino acids. With 5 bases clipped from V and 4 bases from J, the junction kept 10 bases outside the gene matches. Germline CDR1 PRHDT, CDR2 FYEKMQ (reference sequence).